One sample yielded the 20 T cell receptor beta chains listed below, sequenced in a study of Ad26.COV2.S vaccination and SARS-CoV-2 variants. Noted treatment: over 15 received Ad26.COV2.S at low or high dose, single or two shots; about five received placebo; per-sample allocation not given. The investigators took samples on day 63 after the first vaccine or placebo injection. Clones were read by immunoSEQ multiplex PCR, and TCRdb kept only the in-frame ones, dropping some. This sample has roughly 500,000 clones, with 85% to 90% found just once. Source: peripheral blood, taken in a trial of Ad26.COV2.S vaccine versus placebo. Receptors were obtained from a person aged 18-65 years who received the Ad26.COV2.S COVID-19 vaccine or a placebo.

A word on this clone: The junction differs from germline at one of its ends, possibly a read error. The genes are TRBV24-1 and TRBJ2-1, with D unclear. CDR3 length: 13 amino acids. Germline V CDR1 and CDR2: KGHDR, SFDVKD. CDR3 residues: CATSEPGYHEQFF. As DNA, the CDR3 is TGTGCCACCAGTGAGCCGGGCTACCATGAGCAGTTCTTC.

This clone has just a few counts. The chain has TRBV27 and TRBJ2-2; 7 nucleotides line up with TRBD1. CDR1 and CDR2 (germline): MNHEY, SMNVEV (reference sequence). The CDR3 consists of 15 residues. J was trimmed by 2 bases and V by 5 bases; bases with no gene match: 5. This CDR3 reads CASSPHRGNTGELFF. The CDR3 bases are TGTGCCAGCAGTCCTCACAGGGGAAACACCGGGGAGCTGTTTTTT.

The rearrangement links TRBV6-5 to TRBJ1-2, with TRBD1 matching over 9 bases. V was pared by 7 bases and J by 1 base, with 4 bases of the junction left unmatched. This CDR3 is 14 amino acids long. Germline V gene data show CDR1 as MNHEY and CDR2 as SVGAGI. The CDR3 region is CASIPGQGNYGYTF. CDR3 nucleotide sequence: TGTGCCAGCATTCCGGGACAGGGTAACTATGGCTACACCTTC.

The chain's CDR3 is CASSSLRDRPSDTQYF. CDR3 DNA: TGTGCCAGCAGTTCCCTCCGGGACAGGCCCTCCGATACGCAGTATTTT. This chain connects TRBV27 to TRBJ2-3, with 8 bases aligning to TRBD1. The V gene end was trimmed by 4 bases and the J gene end by 6 bases; junction bases not matched to a gene: 12. This CDR3 contains 16 residues. The germline V gene has CDR1 MNHEY and CDR2 SMNVEV (reference sequence).

In the case of this clone: The junction shows a germline mismatch at one end, possibly a read error. This chain uses TRBV14 with TRBJ2-1, with D possibly called TRBD1 or TRBD2 (6 bases each). The CDR3 has 16 residues. CDR1 SGHDN and CDR2 FVKESK come from the germline V gene. The CDR3 reads CVSSLMGGRSYNEQFF. The CDR3 DNA reads TGTGTCAGCAGCCTGATGGGGGGCCGCTCCTACAATGAGCAGTTCTTC.

The CDR3 reads CASSLDQWASGSHTQYF. The CDR3 DNA reads TGTGCCAGCAGCTTAGATCAGTGGGCTAGCGGGAGTCATACGCAGTATTTT. This chain connects TRBV11-3 to TRBJ2-3, with 10 positions matching TRBD2. Unmatched junction bases numbered 10, after V lost 0 bases and J lost 7 bases. The CDR3 totals 17 residues. CDR1 SGHNT and CDR2 YENEEA come from the germline V gene.

The rearrangement uses TRBV6-2 or TRBV6-3 and TRBJ2-5, with 7 positions matching TRBD2. The CDR3 is made up of 18 amino acids. V shed 2 bases, J shed 7 bases, and the junction held 19 bases outside the gene matches. Germline lookup yields CDR1 MNHEY and CDR2 SVGEGT. The CDR3 is CASSYQGTLAFTGGTQYF. As DNA, the CDR3 is TGTGCCAGCAGTTACCAAGGGACCCTCGCCTTCACGGGGGGGACCCAGTACTTC.

The chain recombines TRBV3-1 (or the pseudogene TRBV3-2) with TRBJ2-7, with D tentatively TRBD2 (5 bases). Trimming left V 4 bases short and J 4 bases short, with 17 bases between. CDR3 length: 15 residues. CDR1 is LGHDT and CDR2 is YNNKEL in the germline V gene (reference sequence). CDR3 sequence reads: CASSPGGTNPYEQYF. The CDR3 region has the DNA TGTGCCAGCAGCCCCGGAGGTACAAACCCTTACGAGCAGTACTTC.

The chain links TRBV4-3 to TRBJ2-3; D may be TRBD2 (5 bases). The germline V gene has CDR1 LGHNA and CDR2 YSLEER. CDR3 length: 16 residues. Trimming took 1 base from V and 4 from J, leaving 15 bases between them. The CDR3 region is CASSQVEPGIADTQYF. The CDR3 region has the DNA TGCGCCAGCAGCCAAGTCGAACCGGGGATCGCAGATACGCAGTATTTT.

This clone turned up a few times. The gene calls are TRBV25-1 and TRBJ1-2; D ambiguous. Deletions cut 1 base from V and 9 bases from J, with 12 bases between. This CDR3 has 13 amino acids. Per the germline V gene, CDR1 is MGHDK and CDR2 is SYGVNS. The CDR3: CASSESPPWSYTF. The CDR3 DNA is TGTGCCAGCAGTGAATCGCCTCCCTGGAGCTACACCTTC.

The chain has TRBV10-3 and TRBJ2-7; no clear D gene. The germline V gene has CDR1 ENHRY and CDR2 SYGVKD. Trimming shortened V by 0 bases and J by 4 bases, and 7 bases separated the two germline ends. CDR3 size: 13 residues. The CDR3 loop is CAISESPGYEQYF. CDR3 sequence (DNA): TGTGCCATCAGTGAGTCTCCCGGTTACGAGCAGTACTTC.

This sequence joins TRBV29-1 and TRBJ1-1; 8 bases are a match to TRBD1. Germline CDR1 is SQVTM and CDR2 is ANQGSEA. The CDR3 runs to 14 residues. V gave up 6 bases and J gave up 0 bases; unmatched junction bases: 6. The DNA of the CDR3 is TGCAGCGTAGTCAGGGGGCATATGAACACTGAAGCTTTCTTT. Translating gives CSVVRGHMNTEAFF.

The chain employs TRBV6-5 and TRBJ2-7; 11 bases align to TRBD2. V lost 5 bases to trimming and J lost 1 base; unmatched junction nucleotides: 1. CDR1 is MNHEY and CDR2 is SVGAGI in the germline V gene. The CDR3 is 14 amino acids. CDR3 amino acids: CASSPSGGSYEQYF. CDR3 DNA: TGTGCCAGCAGTCCTAGCGGGGGGTCCTACGAGCAGTACTTC.

This clone has just a few counts. CDR3: CASSIRGAGTGGPYGYTF. CDR3 coding DNA: TGTGCCAGTAGTATAAGGGGTGCGGGAACCGGGGGCCCCTATGGCTACACCTTC. The V gene is TRBV19, the J gene TRBJ1-2, with D perhaps TRBD1 (6 bases). Germline CDR1 is LNHDA and CDR2 is SQIVND (reference sequence). The CDR3 covers 18 residues. Trimming cost V 2 bases and J 4 bases, with 23 bases left between them.

V gene TRBV2 combines with J gene TRBJ2-1, with D perhaps given as TRBD1 or TRBD2 (6 bases each). Germline assignment: CDR1 SNHLY and CDR2 FYNNEI. The V and J ends lost 10 bases and 8 bases respectively, with 18 bases between them. CDR3 length: 13 residues. This CDR3 is CAIDRSGGDEQFF. DNA of the CDR3: TGTGCCATCGACAGGTCTGGAGGGGATGAGCAGTTCTTC.

The chain combines TRBV7-9 with TRBJ1-4, with a tentative D call TRBD1 (5 bases). The V and J ends lost 4 bases and 8 bases respectively, with 14 bases between them. Looked up from germline, CDR1 is SEHNR and CDR2 is FQNEAQ (reference sequence). The CDR3 extends over 14 amino acids. The CDR3 spells CASSSARGDEKLFF. The CDR3 coding sequence is TGTGCCAGCAGCTCCGCGAGGGGCGACGAAAAACTGTTTTTT.

V gene TRBV27 combines with J gene TRBJ1-5; 7 bases are shared with TRBD1. Per the germline V gene, CDR1 is MNHEY and CDR2 is SMNVEV (reference sequence). This CDR3 spans 15 amino acids. Trimming cost V 5 bases and J 2 bases; bases outside gene matches: 6. CDR3 loop: CASSTEGAGNQPQHF. The CDR3 nucleotides are TGTGCCAGCAGTACAGAGGGGGCAGGCAATCAGCCCCAGCATTTT.

The gene calls are TRBV9 and TRBJ1-6, with D uncertain. The germline V and J ends were trimmed by 0 bases and 1 base, with 11 bases remaining between them. CDR1 is SGDLS and CDR2 is YYNGEE in the germline V gene. This CDR3 is 17 amino acids long. The CDR3 region has the DNA TGTGCCAGCAGCGTAGGTGAAGGCAGTTCCTATAATTCACCCCTCCACTTT. It translates to CASSVGEGSSYNSPLHF.

The V gene is TRBV5-6, the J gene TRBJ1-1; D is uncertain. The CDR3 is 13 amino acids. Germline lookup yields CDR1 SGHDT and CDR2 YYEEEE. V lost 0 bases and J 7 bases, leaving 10 bases between the germline ends. CDR3 bases: TGTGCCAGCAGCTTGGCCCGGGAGTATGAAGCTTTCTTT. Residues: CASSLAREYEAFF.

The J gene is TRBJ1-3, the V gene TRBV18; the D gene is possibly TRBD1 (5 bases). The CDR3 runs 13 residues. From germline, CDR1 is KGHSH and CDR2 LQKENI. V gave up 6 bases and J gave up 6 bases, with 12 bases separating them. DNA of the CDR3: TGTGCCAGCTCCGCGGGACCCACAAACACCATATATTTT. Amino acids: CASSAGPTNTIYF.